One and the same sample provided the 5 T cell receptor beta chains below, sequenced in a study of T cell repertoires in cytomegalovirus infection. Each CDR3 protein is one row after TCRdb ran MiXCR on the reads. The repertoire holds 70,000 to 95,000 distinct CDR3 sequences, with 25% to 35% as singletons. These receptors are not linked to any known antigen. The sample here was CD8+ T cells from cultured PBMCs, taken from culture after CMV antigen stimulation. The receptors come from a human donor in good health (CMV status not recorded). Some clones in this sample may be carry-over from other donors' samples.

Here the CDR3 DNA reads TGCAGTGCTGGATATAGCAATCAGCCCCAGCATTTT. Encoded protein: CSAGYSNQPQHF. The rearrangement links TRBV20-1 to TRBJ1-5, with unresolved D. Trimming pared 5 bases from V and 0 bases from J, leaving 5 bases between. This CDR3 comprises 12 residues. Germline V gene lookup returns CDR1 DFQATT and CDR2 SNEGSKA (reference sequence).

The rearrangement links TRBV2 to TRBJ1-1; 8 nucleotides line up with TRBD1. Germline V gene data show CDR1 as SNHLY and CDR2 as FYNNEI. CDR3 length: 15 residues. V lost 7 bases and J lost 1; bases outside the gene matches: 8. CDR3 sequence reads: CASIGGTGRNTEAFF. CDR3 DNA: TGTGCCAGCATCGGTGGGACAGGCCGGAACACTGAAGCTTTCTTT.

The rearrangement links TRBV19 to TRBJ2-1; TRBD2 aligns across 7 bases. Germline trimming cut 0 bases from V and 2 bases from J; bases unmatched to any gene: 4. This CDR3 spans 16 amino acids. Germline CDR1 is LNHDA and CDR2 is SQIVND (reference sequence). DNA of the CDR3: TGTGCCAGTAGTATAGACGGGGGGTTCGCCTACAATGAGCAGTTCTTC. Its protein product is CASSIDGGFAYNEQFF.

The genes are TRBV7-2 and TRBJ1-3; the D gene is possibly TRBD1 (5 bases). CDR3 length: 15 amino acids. V dropped 5 bases and J dropped 0 bases, with 11 bases sitting between them. The germline gives CDR1 SGHTA, CDR2 FQGNSA. The CDR3 nucleotides are TGTGCCAGCAGCACGGACATCTCCTCTGGAAACACCATATATTTT. This sequence encodes CASSTDISSGNTIYF.

This clonotype has more than one count but fewer than ten. V is TRBV18 and J is TRBJ1-5, with TRBD1 as a possible D gene (6 bases). The CDR3 runs 15 residues. Germline values: CDR1 KGHSH, CDR2 LQKENI. Trimming took off 10 bases at V and 4 bases at J, with 20 bases between the two ends. CDR3 in DNA: TGTGCCAACCCAACACCCAGGGGTAGGAATCAGCCCCAGCATTTT. As protein: CANPTPRGRNQPQHF. Drawing the rest from reference TRBV18 and TRBJ1-5, the complete variable domain is NAGVMQNPRHLVRRRGQEARLRCSPMKGHSHVYWYRQLPEEGLKFMVYLQKENIIDESGMPKERFSAEFPKEGPSILRIQQVVRGDSAAYFCANPTPRGRNQPQHFGDGTRLSIL.